The source of this T cell receptor beta chain is a study of blood T cells in healthy people across ages. General study results and limits: TCR beta diversity per million T cells fell roughly linearly with age.

Comment on this clonotype: Its antigen remains unknown.

The use of a sample-barcoded 5' primer and a J-beta primer mix characterized a second PCR of roughly 6 to 12 cycles. Any given sample supplied a minimum of 3 million CDR3-containing paired-end reads. TCRdb re-called the 5' RACE reads through MiXCR, storing one row per CDR3 protein. The table has around 1,900,000 distinct CDR3 sequences, roughly two fifths seen once. The sample providers were healthy Caucasian people from Russia, aged about 6 to 95. What was sequenced was blood. This clonotype was sampled from a human donor in good health.

The chain's CDR3 is CASSSFGDRVIHGYTF. DNA for the CDR3: TGTGCCAGCAGCTCATTCGGGGACAGGGTGATTCATGGCTACACCTTC. The V gene is TRBV13, the J gene TRBJ1-2, with 9 bases identical to TRBD1. Germline V CDR1 and CDR2: PRHDT, FYEKMQ (reference sequence). V shed 4 bases and J 6 bases; nucleotides not matched to a gene: 12. This CDR3 has 16 amino acids.